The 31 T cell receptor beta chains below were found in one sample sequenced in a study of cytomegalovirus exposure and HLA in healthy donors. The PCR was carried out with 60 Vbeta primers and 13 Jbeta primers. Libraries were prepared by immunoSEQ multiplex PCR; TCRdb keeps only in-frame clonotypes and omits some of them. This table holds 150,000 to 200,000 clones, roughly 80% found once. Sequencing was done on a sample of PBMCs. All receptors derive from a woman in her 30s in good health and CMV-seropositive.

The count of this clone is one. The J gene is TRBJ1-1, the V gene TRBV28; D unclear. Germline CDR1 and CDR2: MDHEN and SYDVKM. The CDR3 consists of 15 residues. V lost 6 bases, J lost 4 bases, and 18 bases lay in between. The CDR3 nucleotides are TGTGCCAGCAGACTTGGTGGGAGCGGTTCCACTGAAGCTTTCTTT. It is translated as CASRLGGSGSTEAFF.

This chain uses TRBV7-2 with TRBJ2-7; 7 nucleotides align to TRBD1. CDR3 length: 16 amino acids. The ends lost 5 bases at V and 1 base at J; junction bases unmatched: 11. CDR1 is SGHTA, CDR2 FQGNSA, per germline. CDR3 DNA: TGTGCCAGCAGCCTCCATAGACAGGGAAGGTCCTACGAGCAGTACTTC. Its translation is CASSLHRQGRSYEQYF. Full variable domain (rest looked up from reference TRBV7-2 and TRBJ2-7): GAGVSQSPSNKVTEKGKDVELRCDPISGHTALYWYRQSLGQGLEFLIYFQGNSAPDKSGLPSDRFSAERTGGSVSTLTIQRTQQEDSAVYLCASSLHRQGRSYEQYFGPGTRLTVT.

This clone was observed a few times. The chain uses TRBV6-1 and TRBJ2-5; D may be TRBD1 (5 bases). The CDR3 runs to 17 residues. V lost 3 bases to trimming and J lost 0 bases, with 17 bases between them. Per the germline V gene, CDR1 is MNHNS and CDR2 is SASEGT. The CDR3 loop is CASSENRMILYQETQYF. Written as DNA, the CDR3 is TGTGCCAGCAGTGAGAACAGGATGATCTTGTACCAAGAGACCCAGTACTTC.

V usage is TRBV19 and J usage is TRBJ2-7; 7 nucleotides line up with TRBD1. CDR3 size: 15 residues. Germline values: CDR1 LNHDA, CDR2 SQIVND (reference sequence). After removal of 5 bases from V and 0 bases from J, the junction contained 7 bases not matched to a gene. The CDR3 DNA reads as TGTGCCAGTAGTGTGGACAGGAGGAGCTCCTACGAGCAGTACTTC. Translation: CASSVDRRSSYEQYF.

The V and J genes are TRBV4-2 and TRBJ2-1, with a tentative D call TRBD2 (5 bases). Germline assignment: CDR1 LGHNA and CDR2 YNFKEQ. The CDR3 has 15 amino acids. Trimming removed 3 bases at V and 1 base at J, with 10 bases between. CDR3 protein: CASSQVERSYNEQFF. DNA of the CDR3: TGTGCCAGCAGCCAGGTCGAGCGGTCCTACAATGAGCAGTTCTTC.

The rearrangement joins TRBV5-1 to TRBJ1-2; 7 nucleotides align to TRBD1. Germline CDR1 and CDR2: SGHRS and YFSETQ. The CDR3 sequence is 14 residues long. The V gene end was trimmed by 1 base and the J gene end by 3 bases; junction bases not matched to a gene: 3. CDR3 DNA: TGCGCCAGCAGCTTGAGGGGGCTCGACTATGGCTACACCTTC. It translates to CASSLRGLDYGYTF.

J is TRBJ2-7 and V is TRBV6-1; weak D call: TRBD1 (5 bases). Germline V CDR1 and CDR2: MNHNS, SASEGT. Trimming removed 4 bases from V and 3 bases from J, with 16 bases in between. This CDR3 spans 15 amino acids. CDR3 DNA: TGTGCCAGCAGTGTAACTCTTGAGACAGTCTACGAGCAGTACTTC. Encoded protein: CASSVTLETVYEQYF.

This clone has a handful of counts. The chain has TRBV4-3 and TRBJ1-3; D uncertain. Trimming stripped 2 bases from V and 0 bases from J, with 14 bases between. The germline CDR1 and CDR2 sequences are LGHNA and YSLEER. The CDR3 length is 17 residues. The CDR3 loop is CASSQSPGSSSGNTIYF. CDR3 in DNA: TGCGCCAGCAGCCAATCCCCCGGGTCGAGCTCTGGAAACACCATATATTTT.

The CDR3 DNA follows: TGTGCCACCAGCAGACTCACAGATAGTATTGGAAACACCATATATTTT. Its translation: CATSRLTDSIGNTIYF. The V call is TRBV15, the J call TRBJ1-3; unclear D gene. V was clipped by 2 bases and J by 3 bases, with 14 bases between them. The germline CDR1 and CDR2 sequences are LNHNV and YYDKDF (reference sequence). The CDR3 consists of 16 residues.

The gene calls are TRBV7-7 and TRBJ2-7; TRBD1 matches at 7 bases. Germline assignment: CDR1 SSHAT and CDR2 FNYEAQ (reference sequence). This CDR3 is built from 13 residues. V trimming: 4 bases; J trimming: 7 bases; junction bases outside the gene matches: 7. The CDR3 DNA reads TGTGCCAGCAGCTCGACAGGGCTGGGGGAGCAGTACTTC. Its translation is CASSSTGLGEQYF.

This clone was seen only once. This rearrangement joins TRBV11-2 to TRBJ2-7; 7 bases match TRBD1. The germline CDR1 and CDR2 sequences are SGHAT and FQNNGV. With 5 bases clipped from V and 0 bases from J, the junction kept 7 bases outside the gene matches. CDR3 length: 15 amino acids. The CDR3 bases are TGTGCCAGCAGCCCCCGGGACAGAATCTCCTACGAGCAGTACTTC. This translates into CASSPRDRISYEQYF. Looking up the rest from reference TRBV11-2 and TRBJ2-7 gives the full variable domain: EAGVAQSPRYKIIEKRQSVAFWCNPISGHATLYWYQQILGQGPKLLIQFQNNGVVDDSQLPKDRFSAERLKGVDSTLKIQPAKLEDSAVYLCASSPRDRISYEQYFGPGTRLTVT.

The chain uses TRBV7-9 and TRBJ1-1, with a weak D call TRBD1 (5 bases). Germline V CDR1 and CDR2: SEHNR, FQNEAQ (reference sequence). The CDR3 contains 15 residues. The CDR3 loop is CSVGFTSGSNTEAFF. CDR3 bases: TGTTCCGTAGGCTTTACTTCAGGGTCGAACACTGAAGCTTTCTTT.

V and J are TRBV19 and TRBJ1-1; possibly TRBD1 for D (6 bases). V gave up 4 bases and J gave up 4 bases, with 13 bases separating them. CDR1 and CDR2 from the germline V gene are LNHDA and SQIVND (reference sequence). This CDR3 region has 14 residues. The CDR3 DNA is TGTGCCAGTAGTAACCAGGGGAGGGCCACTGAAGCTTTCTTT. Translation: CASSNQGRATEAFF.

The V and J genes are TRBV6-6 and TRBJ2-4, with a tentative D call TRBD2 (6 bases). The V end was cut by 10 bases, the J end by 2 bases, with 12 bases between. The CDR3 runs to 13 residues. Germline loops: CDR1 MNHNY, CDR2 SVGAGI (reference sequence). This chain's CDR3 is CATQGGSKNIQYF. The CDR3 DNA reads TGTGCCACCCAGGGAGGATCCAAAAACATTCAGTACTTC.

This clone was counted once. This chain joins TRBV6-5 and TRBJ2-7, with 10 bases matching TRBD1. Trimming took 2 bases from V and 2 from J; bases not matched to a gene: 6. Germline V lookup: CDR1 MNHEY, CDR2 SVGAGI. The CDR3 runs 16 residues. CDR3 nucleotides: TGTGCCAGCAGTTACCAAGCCGGGACAGGGGCCTACGAGCAGTACTTC. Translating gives CASSYQAGTGAYEQYF.

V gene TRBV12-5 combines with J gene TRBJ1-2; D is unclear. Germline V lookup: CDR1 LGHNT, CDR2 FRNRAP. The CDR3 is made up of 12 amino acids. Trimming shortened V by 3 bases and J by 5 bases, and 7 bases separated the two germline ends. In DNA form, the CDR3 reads TGTGCTAGTGGTTTTTCTCAGTATGGCTACACCTTC. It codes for CASGFSQYGYTF.

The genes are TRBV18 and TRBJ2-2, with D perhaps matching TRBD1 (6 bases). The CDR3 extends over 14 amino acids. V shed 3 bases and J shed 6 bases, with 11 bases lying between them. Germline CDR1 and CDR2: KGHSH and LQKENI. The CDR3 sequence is CASSPNRVPGELFF. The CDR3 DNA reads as TGTGCCAGCTCACCCAACAGGGTCCCCGGGGAGCTGTTTTTT.

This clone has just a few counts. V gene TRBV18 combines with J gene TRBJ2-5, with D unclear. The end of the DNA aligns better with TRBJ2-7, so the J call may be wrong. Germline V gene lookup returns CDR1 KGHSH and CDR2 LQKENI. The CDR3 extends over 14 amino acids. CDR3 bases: TGTGCCAGCTCACTCCAGCAGGCCACCTACGAGCAGTACTTC. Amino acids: CASSLQQATYEQYF.

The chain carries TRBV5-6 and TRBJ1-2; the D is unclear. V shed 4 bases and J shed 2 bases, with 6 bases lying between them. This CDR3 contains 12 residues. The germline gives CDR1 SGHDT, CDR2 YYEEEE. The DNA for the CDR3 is TGTGCCAGCAGCCGGGGAAACTATGGCTACACCTTC. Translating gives CASSRGNYGYTF.

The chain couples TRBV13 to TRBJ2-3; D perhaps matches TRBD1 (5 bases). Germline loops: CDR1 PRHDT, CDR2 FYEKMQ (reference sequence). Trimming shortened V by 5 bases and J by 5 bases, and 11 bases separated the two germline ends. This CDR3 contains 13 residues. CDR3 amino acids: CASSRQGRDTQYF. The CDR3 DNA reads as TGTGCCAGCAGCCGGCAGGGAAGAGATACGCAGTATTTT. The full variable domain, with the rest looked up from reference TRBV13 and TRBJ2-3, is AAGVIQSPRHLIKEKRETATLKCYPIPRHDTVYWYQQGPGQDPQFLISFYEKMQSDKGSIPDRFSAQQFSDYHSELNMSSLELGDSALYFCASSRQGRDTQYFGPGTRLTVL.

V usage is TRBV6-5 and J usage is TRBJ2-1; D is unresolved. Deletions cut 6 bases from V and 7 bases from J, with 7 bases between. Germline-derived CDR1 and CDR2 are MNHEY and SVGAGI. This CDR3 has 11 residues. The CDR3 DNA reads TGTGCCAGCAGCCGAGAGAATGAGCAGTTCTTC. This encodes CASSRENEQFF.

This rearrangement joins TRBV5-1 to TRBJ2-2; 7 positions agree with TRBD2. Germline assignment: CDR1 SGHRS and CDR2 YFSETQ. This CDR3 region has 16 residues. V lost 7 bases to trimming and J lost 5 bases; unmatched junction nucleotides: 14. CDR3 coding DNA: TGCGCCAGCGTACCGGGAGGAGGGAGCGGGACCGGGGAGCTGTTTTTT. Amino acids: CASVPGGGSGTGELFF.

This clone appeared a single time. The CDR3 is CATSRVGQGSGNTIYF. In DNA form, the CDR3 reads TGTGCCACCAGCAGAGTGGGACAGGGGTCTGGAAACACCATATATTTT. The gene calls are TRBV15 and TRBJ1-3; TRBD1 matches 10 bases. V lost 1 base, J lost 1 base, and 1 base stayed unmatched. Per the germline V gene, CDR1 is LNHNV and CDR2 is YYDKDF (reference sequence). The CDR3 extends over 16 amino acids. Using reference TRBV15 and TRBJ1-3 for the parts outside the CDR3, the full variable domain is DAMVIQNPRYQVTQFGKPVTLSCSQTLNHNVMYWYQQKSSQAPKLLFHYYDKDFNNEADTPDNFQSRRPNTSFCFLDIRSPGLGDTAMYLCATSRVGQGSGNTIYFGEGSWLTVV.

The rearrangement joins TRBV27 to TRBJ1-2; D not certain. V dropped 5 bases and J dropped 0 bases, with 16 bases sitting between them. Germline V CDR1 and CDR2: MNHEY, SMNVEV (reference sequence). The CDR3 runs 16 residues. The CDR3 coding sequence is TGTGCCAGCAGTCGACGGGGAACAGAGACTAACTATGGCTACACCTTC. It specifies CASSRRGTETNYGYTF.

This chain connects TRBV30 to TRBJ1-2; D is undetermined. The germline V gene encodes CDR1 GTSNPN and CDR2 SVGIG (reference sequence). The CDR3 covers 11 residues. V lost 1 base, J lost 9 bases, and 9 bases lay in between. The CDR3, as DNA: TGTGCCTGGAGTGAAGGCGGGAGCTACACCTTC. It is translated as CAWSEGGSYTF.

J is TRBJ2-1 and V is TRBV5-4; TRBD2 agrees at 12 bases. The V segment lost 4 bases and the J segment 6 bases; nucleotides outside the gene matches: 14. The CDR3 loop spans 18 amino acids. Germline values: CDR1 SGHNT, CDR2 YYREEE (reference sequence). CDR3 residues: CASSHPLLAGGLVNEQFF. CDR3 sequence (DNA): TGTGCCAGCAGCCATCCCCTACTAGCGGGGGGATTGGTCAATGAGCAGTTCTTC.

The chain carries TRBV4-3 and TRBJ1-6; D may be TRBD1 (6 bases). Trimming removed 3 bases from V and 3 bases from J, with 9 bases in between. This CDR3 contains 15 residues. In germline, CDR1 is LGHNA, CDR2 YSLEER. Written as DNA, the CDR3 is TGCGCCAGCAGCCAGGGGGCCTTCTATAATTCACCCCTCCACTTT. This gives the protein CASSQGAFYNSPLHF.

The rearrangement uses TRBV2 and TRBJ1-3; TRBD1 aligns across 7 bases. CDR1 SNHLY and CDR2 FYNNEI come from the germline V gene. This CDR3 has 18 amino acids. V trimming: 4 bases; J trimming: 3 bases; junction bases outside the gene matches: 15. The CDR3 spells CASSVQTDRTLIGNTIYF. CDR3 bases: TGTGCCAGCAGTGTCCAGACGGACAGGACCCTTATTGGAAACACCATATATTTT.

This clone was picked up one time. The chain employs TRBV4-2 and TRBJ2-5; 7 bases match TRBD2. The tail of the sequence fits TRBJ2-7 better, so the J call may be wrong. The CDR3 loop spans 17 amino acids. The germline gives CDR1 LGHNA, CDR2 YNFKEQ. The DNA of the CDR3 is TGTGCCAGCAGCCAAGGGGGGGGAGGAATCAATTTCTACGAGCAGTACTTC. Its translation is CASSQGGGGINFYEQYF.

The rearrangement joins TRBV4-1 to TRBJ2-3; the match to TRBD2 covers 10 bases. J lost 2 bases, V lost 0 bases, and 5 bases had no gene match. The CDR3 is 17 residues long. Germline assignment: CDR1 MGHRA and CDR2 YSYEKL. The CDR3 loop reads CASSQDPLAGVTDTQYF. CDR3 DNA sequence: TGCGCCAGCAGCCAAGATCCCCTAGCGGGGGTCACAGATACGCAGTATTTT.

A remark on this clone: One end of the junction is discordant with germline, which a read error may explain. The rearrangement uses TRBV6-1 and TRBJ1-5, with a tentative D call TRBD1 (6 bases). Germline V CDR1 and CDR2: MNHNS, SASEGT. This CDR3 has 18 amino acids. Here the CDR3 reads CASTEVGGGHLGSQPQHF. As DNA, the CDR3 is TGTGCCAGCACTGAAGTGGGGGGGGGACATTTAGGCTCACAGCCCCAGCATTTT.